The 27 T cell receptor beta chains presented below share a single source sample, sequenced in a study of T cells in Graves' hyperthyroidism and ophthalmopathy. Amplification of TCR beta CDR3 regions used RNA as the template. Carried out on the TCR CDR3, a first-round RT-PCR used the HTBI primer set. Via MiXCR, TCRdb re-called the multiplex PCR reads, giving one row per CDR3 protein. Here the sample spans a few hundred thousand distinct CDR3 sequences, around 15% being singletons. The sequenced sample consisted of blood. Source of these receptors: a middle-aged woman with Graves' hyperthyroidism.

This clonotype was found many times. The chain carries TRBV3-1 and TRBJ2-3; tentatively, D is TRBD2 (5 bases). Trimming stripped 4 bases from V and 6 bases from J, with 17 bases between. The CDR3 extends over 15 amino acids. In germline, CDR1 is LGHDT, CDR2 YNNKEL (reference sequence). CDR3 DNA sequence: TGTGCCAGCAGCCCCGGCGGGCCCCTATTGGATACGCAGTATTTT. It is translated as CASSPGGPLLDTQYF.

Many counts were recorded for this clonotype. The rearrangement links TRBV3-1 to TRBJ2-1, with no clear D. CDR3 size: 15 residues. Germline values: CDR1 LGHDT, CDR2 YNNKEL (reference sequence). V was clipped by 1 base and J by 4 bases, with 11 bases between them. This chain's CDR3 is CASSQANRGYNEQFF. CDR3 nucleotides: TGTGCCAGCAGCCAAGCGAACCGTGGTTACAATGAGCAGTTCTTC.

This clonotype showed up just a few times. The rearrangement joins TRBV30 to TRBJ2-3, with 10 bases matching TRBD2. Losses at the gene ends were 1 base for V and 4 bases for J; bases not matched to a gene: 8. This CDR3 has 16 amino acids. Germline CDR1 GTSNPN, CDR2 SVGIG (reference sequence). Written as DNA, the CDR3 is TGTGCCTGGAGTGGGCTAGCGGGAGTGGTAGCAGATACGCAGTATTTT. Residues: CAWSGLAGVVADTQYF.

The chain uses TRBV5-6 and TRBJ2-2, with unresolved D. CDR3 length equals 16 residues. CDR1 and CDR2 from the germline V gene are SGHDT and YYEEEE. V lost 0 bases, J lost 4 bases, and 13 bases lay in between. The CDR3 nucleotides read TGTGCCAGCAGCTTGGTCTCGGTTGGCAGCACCGGGGAGCTGTTTTTT. Translated, it gives CASSLVSVGSTGELFF.

The genes are TRBV5-6 and TRBJ2-3; maybe TRBD2 (5 bases). This CDR3 comprises 13 residues. The V end was cut by 6 bases, the J end by 4 bases, with 12 bases between. The germline V gene encodes CDR1 SGHDT and CDR2 YYEEEE. The CDR3 loop reads CASTPPGSDTQYF. In nucleotides, the CDR3 is TGTGCCAGCACCCCTCCGGGGTCAGATACGCAGTATTTT. The variable domain in full, with the rest retrieved from reference TRBV5-6 and TRBJ2-3, is DAGVTQSPTHLIKTRGQQVTLRCSPKSGHDTVSWYQQALGQGPQFIFQYYEEEERQRGNFPDRFSGHQFPNYSSELNVNALLLGDSALYLCASTPPGSDTQYFGPGTRLTVL.

This clonotype was detected many times. This sequence joins TRBV5-6 and TRBJ2-1; a weak D match, TRBD1 (5 bases). CDR1 is SGHDT, CDR2 YYEEEE, per germline. The CDR3 has 15 residues. Trimming pared 0 bases from V and 7 bases from J, leaving 14 bases between. Written as DNA, the CDR3 is TGTGCCAGCAGCTTGGGGGGCAGGGTAAGGAATGAGCAGTTCTTC. Translation: CASSLGGRVRNEQFF. Full variable domain (remainder filled in from reference TRBV5-6 and TRBJ2-1): DAGVTQSPTHLIKTRGQQVTLRCSPKSGHDTVSWYQQALGQGPQFIFQYYEEEERQRGNFPDRFSGHQFPNYSSELNVNALLLGDSALYLCASSLGGRVRNEQFFGPGTRLTVL.

The V and J genes are TRBV6-1 and TRBJ1-2; TRBD1 matches at 7 bases. V shed 2 bases, J shed 8 bases, and the junction held 2 bases outside the gene matches. Germline V lookup: CDR1 MNHNS, CDR2 SASEGT. The CDR3 extends over 12 amino acids. The CDR3 nucleotides are TGTGCCAGCAGTGAATCGGACAGGGGCTACACCTTC. Translating it yields CASSESDRGYTF.

This clonotype has a handful of counts. This chain's CDR3 is CASSPLGREGDYEQYF. The CDR3 bases are TGTGCCAGCAGCCCGCTGGGGCGGGAGGGGGACTACGAGCAGTACTTC. This chain uses TRBV5-6 with TRBJ2-7; 9 bases are a match to TRBD2. The CDR3 totals 16 residues. V lost 4 bases to trimming and J lost 3 bases; unmatched junction nucleotides: 11. CDR1 is SGHDT and CDR2 is YYEEEE in the germline V gene.

Ten or more counts support this clonotype. The chain couples TRBV18 to TRBJ2-4; no clear D. The V gene's germline CDR1 is KGHSH and CDR2 LQKENI. The ends were cut back, 2 bases at V and 2 bases at J, with 10 bases in the middle. The CDR3 runs to 15 residues. In DNA form, the CDR3 reads TGTGCCAGCTCACCAGAAGTAGTTTCCAAAAACATTCAGTACTTC. Its protein is CASSPEVVSKNIQYF.

At least ten counts were recorded for this clonotype. The genes are TRBV6-1 and TRBJ1-1; D may be TRBD1 (6 bases). The germline V gene encodes CDR1 MNHNS and CDR2 SASEGT. V gave up 5 bases and J gave up 10 bases, with 17 bases separating them. CDR3 length equals 13 residues. The CDR3 nucleotides are TGTGCCAGCAGTACCCCGGGGGGGCGCGGAGCTTTCTTT. As protein: CASSTPGGRGAFF.

This clonotype was counted ten times or more. This chain links TRBV12-3 or TRBV12-4 with TRBJ2-3; 10 nucleotides agree with TRBD2. The ends lost 7 bases at V and 3 bases at J; junction bases unmatched: 10. This CDR3 is 16 amino acids long. CDR3 nucleotide sequence: TGTGCCAGCAACCAACCCCCTAGCGGGAGAACAGATACGCAGTATTTT. Its translation: CASNQPPSGRTDTQYF.

To note about this clonotype: A read error is possible here, since a much larger clone lies one base away. The J gene is TRBJ2-1, the V gene TRBV29-1, with TRBD2 identical over 8 bases. The CDR3 runs to 13 residues. CDR1 is SQVTM, CDR2 ANQGSEA, per germline. Written as DNA, the CDR3 is TGCAACGTAGTTAAGGGACTAGGAAATGAGCAGTTCTTC. It specifies CNVVKGLGNEQFF.

For this clonotype: No conserved phenylalanine or tryptophan is present at the end of the CDR3, so a read error is the likely explanation. This chain connects TRBV6-5 to TRBJ1-3, with D tentatively TRBD1 (6 bases). The germline CDR1 and CDR2 sequences are MNHEY and SVGAGI. The V gene lost 2 bases and the J gene lost 0 bases, with 11 bases spanning the gap. This CDR3 is 16 amino acids long. CDR3 residues: CASSYRQDGSGNTIYL. The CDR3 nucleotides are TGTGCCAGCAGTTACCGACAGGACGGCTCTGGAAACACCATATATCTT.

On this clonotype itself: A much larger clone is a single base away; this may be a read error. The V and J genes are TRBV5-6 and TRBJ2-3, with D possibly matching TRBD1 (7 bases). Germline V gene data show CDR1 as SGHDT and CDR2 as YYEEEE. This CDR3 has 13 amino acids. CDR3 amino acids: CVSSLPGGDTQYF. The CDR3 coding sequence is TGTGTCAGCAGCTTGCCAGGGGGGGATACGCAGTATTTT.

This clonotype has a count of ten or more. This chain links TRBV5-1 with TRBJ2-5, with 7 bases lining up with TRBD1. The germline V gene has CDR1 SGHRS and CDR2 YFSETQ. The CDR3 contains 14 residues. With 0 bases clipped from V and 6 bases from J, the junction kept 5 bases outside the gene matches. CDR3 sequence reads: CASSLERQGKTQYF. CDR3 DNA: TGCGCCAGCAGCTTGGAGCGACAGGGAAAGACCCAGTACTTC.

This clonotype was counted a few times. This chain joins TRBV27 and TRBJ1-1; 11 bases map to TRBD1. CDR1 is MNHEY and CDR2 is SMNVEV in the germline V gene (reference sequence). V lost 5 bases to trimming and J lost 4 bases; unmatched junction nucleotides: 6. The CDR3 runs 15 residues. DNA of the CDR3: TGTGCCAGCAGTCTAGGGACAGGGGGTCGCACTGAAGCTTTCTTT. Its protein is CASSLGTGGRTEAFF.

This clonotype was detected only a few times. This chain joins TRBV27 and TRBJ2-1; no clear D. Germline V CDR1 and CDR2: MNHEY, SMNVEV (reference sequence). The CDR3 runs 12 residues. Deletions cut 6 bases from V and 7 bases from J, with 10 bases between. The CDR3: CASSSQRNEQFF. CDR3 nucleotide sequence: TGTGCCAGCAGCTCACAAAGGAATGAGCAGTTCTTC.

The chain couples TRBV9 to TRBJ1-1; no clear D. V lost 1 base and J 3 bases, leaving 7 bases between the germline ends. The CDR3 is 13 residues long. Germline V gene sequence: CDR1 SGDLS, CDR2 YYNGEE. The CDR3 sequence: CASSVSGDTEAFF. Here the CDR3 DNA reads TGTGCCAGCAGCGTAAGTGGGGACACTGAAGCTTTCTTT.

V is TRBV6-7 and J is TRBJ1-2, with TRBD1 matching over 10 bases. TRBV6-7 is an open reading frame whose function is uncertain. The J segment lost 8 bases and the V segment lost 2 bases, leaving 11 bases of the junction unmatched. CDR3 length: 16 amino acids. In DNA, the CDR3 is TGTGCCAGCAGTTACCCCACCCGGGACAGGGGTGGCGGCTACACCTTC. Protein product: CASSYPTRDRGGGYTF.

About this clonotype: Sequence at one end of the junction differs from germline and may be a read error. V and J are TRBV28 and TRBJ1-1; D uncertain. The CDR3 has 14 residues. Germline values: CDR1 MDHEN, CDR2 SYDVKM. The CDR3 coding sequence is TGTGCCTGCAGCTCCGAAGGATCGAACACTGAAGCTTTCTTT. This encodes CACSSEGSNTEAFF.

This clonotype occurred a few times. The CDR3 protein is CASSPEGFNGYTF. The DNA of the CDR3 is TGTGCCAGCAGCCCAGAAGGGTTTAATGGCTACACCTTC. The rearrangement joins TRBV7-8 to TRBJ1-2; D call uncertain. This CDR3 is 13 amino acids long. Trimming shortened V by 5 bases and J by 6 bases, and 13 bases separated the two germline ends. CDR1 and CDR2 (germline): SGHVS, FQNEAQ.

This chain joins TRBV19 and TRBJ1-1; no reliable D call. The germline V gene has CDR1 LNHDA and CDR2 SQIVND (reference sequence). V lost 9 bases and J lost 1, with 15 bases in between. The CDR3 extends over 14 amino acids. This chain's CDR3 is CASKKAEWNTEAFF. The CDR3 DNA reads TGTGCCAGCAAAAAGGCGGAATGGAACACTGAAGCTTTCTTT. The full variable domain, its missing parts supplied by reference TRBV19 and TRBJ1-1, is DGGITQSPKYLFRKEGQNVTLSCEQNLNHDAMYWYRQDPGQGLRLIYYSQIVNDFQKGDIAEGYSVSREKKESFPLTVTSAQKNPTAFYLCASKKAEWNTEAFFGQGTRLTVV.

This clonotype has a count of ten or more. The V call is TRBV27, the J call TRBJ1-6; D remains unclear. Germline V gives CDR1 MNHEY, CDR2 SMNVEV (reference sequence). V gave up 6 bases and J gave up 5 bases, with 14 bases separating them. The CDR3 runs to 15 residues. In DNA, the CDR3 is TGTGCCAGCAGGCTTATAGAGGGCCATAATTCACCCCTCCACTTT. Translating it yields CASRLIEGHNSPLHF.

This clonotype has a single count. The CDR3 bases are TGTGCCAGCAGACCGGGACTAGCGGGAGTAACATCCTACGAGCAGTACTTC. Translation: CASRPGLAGVTSYEQYF. The gene calls are TRBV28 and TRBJ2-7, with TRBD2 matching over 14 bases. Germline assignment: CDR1 MDHEN and CDR2 SYDVKM. The CDR3 length is 17 residues. The junction had 8 bases not matched to a gene; V was cut back by 6 bases and J by 1 base.

The CDR3 here is CASSYSPGQGYGNTIYF. The CDR3 DNA is TGTGCCAGCAGTTACTCTCCGGGACAGGGATATGGAAACACCATATATTTT. The chain carries TRBV6-5 and TRBJ1-3, with TRBD1 matching 9 bases. The germline V gene encodes CDR1 MNHEY and CDR2 SVGAGI. CDR3 length: 17 residues. V gave up 0 bases and J gave up 3 bases; unmatched junction bases: 6.

In its sample, this clonotype was seen many times. The rearrangement links TRBV6-1 to TRBJ1-2; unclear D gene. Germline-derived CDR1 and CDR2 are MNHNS and SASEGT. The germline V and J ends were trimmed by 7 bases and 2 bases, with 14 bases remaining between them. This CDR3 comprises 14 residues. CDR3 protein: CASMNRGGNYGYTF. The CDR3 nucleotides are TGTGCCAGCATGAATCGGGGAGGAAACTATGGCTACACCTTC.

This clonotype was counted many times. V is TRBV2 and J is TRBJ2-1; weak D call: TRBD2 (5 bases). The V and J ends lost 2 bases and 0 bases respectively, with 11 bases between them. In germline, CDR1 is SNHLY, CDR2 FYNNEI. This CDR3 is built from 16 residues. The CDR3 region has the DNA TGTGCCAGCAGTGAACTTAGCGTAAGCTCCTACAATGAGCAGTTCTTC. Its protein is CASSELSVSSYNEQFF.